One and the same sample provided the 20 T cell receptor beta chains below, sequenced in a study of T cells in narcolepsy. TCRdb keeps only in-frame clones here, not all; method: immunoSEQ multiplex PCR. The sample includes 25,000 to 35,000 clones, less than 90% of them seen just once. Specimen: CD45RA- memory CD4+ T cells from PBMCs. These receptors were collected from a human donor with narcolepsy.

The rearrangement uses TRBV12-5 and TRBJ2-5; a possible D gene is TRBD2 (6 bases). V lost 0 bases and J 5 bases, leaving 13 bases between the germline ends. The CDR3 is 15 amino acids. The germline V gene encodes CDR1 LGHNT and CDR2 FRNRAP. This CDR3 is CASGLVSTSIETQYF. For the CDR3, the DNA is TGTGCTAGTGGTTTGGTATCCACTAGCATTGAGACCCAGTACTTC. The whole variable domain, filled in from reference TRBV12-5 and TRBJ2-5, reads DARVTQTPRHKVTEMGQEVTMRCQPILGHNTVFWYRQTMMQGLELLAYFRNRAPLDDSGMPKDRFSAEMPDATLATLKIQPSEPRDSAVYFCASGLVSTSIETQYFGPGTRLLVL.

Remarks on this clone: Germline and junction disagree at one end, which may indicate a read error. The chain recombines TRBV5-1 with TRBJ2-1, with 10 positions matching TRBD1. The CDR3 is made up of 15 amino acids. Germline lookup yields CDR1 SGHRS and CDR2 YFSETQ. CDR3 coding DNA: TGCGTCAGCAGCAGGGGCGGGACAGGGGTCAATGAGCAGTTCTTC. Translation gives CVSSRGGTGVNEQFF.

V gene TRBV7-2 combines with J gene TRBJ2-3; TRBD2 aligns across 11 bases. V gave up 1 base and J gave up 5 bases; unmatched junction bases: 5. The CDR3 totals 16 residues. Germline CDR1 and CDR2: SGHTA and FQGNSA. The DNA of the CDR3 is TGTGCCAGCAGCTTAGTTAGCGGGGGGGCAGGAGATACGCAGTATTTT. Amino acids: CASSLVSGGAGDTQYF.

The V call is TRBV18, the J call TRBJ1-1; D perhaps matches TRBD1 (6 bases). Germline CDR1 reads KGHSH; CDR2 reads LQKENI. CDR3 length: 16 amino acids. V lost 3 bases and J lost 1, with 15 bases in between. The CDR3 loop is CASSPDRPLGNTEAFF. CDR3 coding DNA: TGTGCCAGCTCACCTGACAGGCCCCTAGGGAACACTGAAGCTTTCTTT.

As DNA, the CDR3 is TGTGCCAGCAGGGACGGGACACTAAGCAATCAGCCCCAGCATTTT. Protein sequence: CASRDGTLSNQPQHF. The chain combines TRBV2 with TRBJ1-5; TRBD1 is a possible D gene (6 bases). The V end was cut by 6 bases, the J end by 1 base, with 13 bases between. The germline V gene encodes CDR1 SNHLY and CDR2 FYNNEI. The CDR3 covers 15 residues.

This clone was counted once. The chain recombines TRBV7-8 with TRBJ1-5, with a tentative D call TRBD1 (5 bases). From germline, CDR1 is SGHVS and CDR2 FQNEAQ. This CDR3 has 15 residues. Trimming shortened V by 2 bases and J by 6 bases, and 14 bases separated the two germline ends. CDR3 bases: TGTGCCAGCAGCTTACGAAGAGGGGTTGGTCAGCCCCAGCATTTT. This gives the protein CASSLRRGVGQPQHF.

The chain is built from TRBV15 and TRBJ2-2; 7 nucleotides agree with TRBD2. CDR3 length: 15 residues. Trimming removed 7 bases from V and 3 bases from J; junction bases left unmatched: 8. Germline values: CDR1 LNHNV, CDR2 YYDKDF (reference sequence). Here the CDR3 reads CATKRAGRDTGELFF. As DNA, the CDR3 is TGTGCCACCAAGCGGGCAGGGAGGGACACCGGGGAGCTGTTTTTT.

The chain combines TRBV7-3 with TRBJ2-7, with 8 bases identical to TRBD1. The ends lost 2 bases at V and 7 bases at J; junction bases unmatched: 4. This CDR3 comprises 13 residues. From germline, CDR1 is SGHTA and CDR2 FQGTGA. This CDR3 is CASSLQGAGEQYF. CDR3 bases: TGTGCCAGCAGCTTACAGGGGGCGGGTGAGCAGTACTTC.

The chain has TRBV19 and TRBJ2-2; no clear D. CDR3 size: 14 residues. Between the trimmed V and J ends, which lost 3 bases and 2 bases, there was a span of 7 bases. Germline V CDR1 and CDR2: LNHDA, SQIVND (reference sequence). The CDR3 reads CASSMEHNTGELFF. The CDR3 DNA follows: TGTGCCAGTAGTATGGAACATAACACCGGGGAGCTGTTTTTT.

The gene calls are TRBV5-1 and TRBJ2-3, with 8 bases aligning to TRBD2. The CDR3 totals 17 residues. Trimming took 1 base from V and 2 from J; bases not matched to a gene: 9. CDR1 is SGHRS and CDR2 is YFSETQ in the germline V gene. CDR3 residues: CASSLPTPGLVTDTQYF. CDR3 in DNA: TGCGCCAGCAGCTTGCCCACCCCGGGACTAGTCACAGATACGCAGTATTTT.

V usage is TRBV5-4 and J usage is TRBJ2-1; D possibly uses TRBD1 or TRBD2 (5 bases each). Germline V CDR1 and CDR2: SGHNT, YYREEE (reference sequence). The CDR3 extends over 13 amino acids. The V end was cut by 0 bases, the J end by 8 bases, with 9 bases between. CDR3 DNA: TGTGCCAGCAGCTTGGCAGGGCGGGATGAGCAGTTCTTC. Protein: CASSLAGRDEQFF.

The CDR3 spells CASSPPEGQQYF. The CDR3 DNA sequence: TGTGCCAGCAGCCCGCCCGAGGGTCAGCAGTACTTC. The chain is built from TRBV7-4 and TRBJ2-7; D might be TRBD2 (5 bases). CDR3 size: 12 residues. V was cut by 5 bases and J by 8 bases, with 13 bases left in between. In germline, CDR1 is SGHVT, CDR2 SQSDAQ.

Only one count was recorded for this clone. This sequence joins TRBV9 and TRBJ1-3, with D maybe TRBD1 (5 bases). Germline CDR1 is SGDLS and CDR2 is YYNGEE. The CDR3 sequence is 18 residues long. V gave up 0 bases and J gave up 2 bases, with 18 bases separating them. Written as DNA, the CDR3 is TGTGCCAGCAGCGTAGCTGCAGGGAACCTAATGACTGGAAACACCATATATTTT. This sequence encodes CASSVAAGNLMTGNTIYF.

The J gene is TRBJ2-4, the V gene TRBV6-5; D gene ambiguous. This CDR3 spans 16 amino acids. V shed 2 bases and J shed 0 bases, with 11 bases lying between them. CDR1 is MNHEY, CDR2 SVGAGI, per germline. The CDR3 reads CASSYGGDLAKNIQYF. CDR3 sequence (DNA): TGTGCCAGCAGTTACGGCGGAGACCTAGCCAAAAACATTCAGTACTTC.

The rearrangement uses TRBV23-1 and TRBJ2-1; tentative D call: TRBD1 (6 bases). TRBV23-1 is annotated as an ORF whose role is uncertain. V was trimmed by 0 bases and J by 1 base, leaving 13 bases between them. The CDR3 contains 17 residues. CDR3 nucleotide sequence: TGCGCCAGCAGTCAATCTGTTGGGGGCTTTTCCTACAATGAGCAGTTCTTC. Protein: CASSQSVGGFSYNEQFF.

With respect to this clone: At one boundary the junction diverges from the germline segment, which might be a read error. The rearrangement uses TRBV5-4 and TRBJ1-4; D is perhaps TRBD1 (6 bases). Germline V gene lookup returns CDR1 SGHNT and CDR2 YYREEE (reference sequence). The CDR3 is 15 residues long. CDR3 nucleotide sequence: TGTGTCAGCAGCTGGGAGGGGGGCAGAGGAGAAAAACTGTTTTTT. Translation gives CVSSWEGGRGEKLFF.

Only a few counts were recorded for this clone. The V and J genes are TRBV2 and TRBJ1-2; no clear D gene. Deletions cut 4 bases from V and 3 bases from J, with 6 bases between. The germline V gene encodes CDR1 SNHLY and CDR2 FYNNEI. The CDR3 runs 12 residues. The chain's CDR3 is CASSAGYYGYTF. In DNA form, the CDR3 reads TGTGCCAGCAGTGCAGGTTACTATGGCTACACCTTC.

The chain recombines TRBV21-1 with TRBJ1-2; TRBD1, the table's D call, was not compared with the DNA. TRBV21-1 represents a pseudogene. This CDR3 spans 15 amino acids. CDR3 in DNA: TGTGCCAGCATCCGACAAGGACAGGGTAACTATGGCTACACCTTC. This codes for CASIRQGQGNYGYTF.

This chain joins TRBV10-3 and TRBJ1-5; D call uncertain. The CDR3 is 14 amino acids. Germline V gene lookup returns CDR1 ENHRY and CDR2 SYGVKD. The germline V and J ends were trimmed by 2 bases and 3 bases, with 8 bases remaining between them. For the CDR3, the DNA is TGTGCCATCAGTGAGGGGCAGGTCAATCAGCCCCAGCATTTT. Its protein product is CAISEGQVNQPQHF.

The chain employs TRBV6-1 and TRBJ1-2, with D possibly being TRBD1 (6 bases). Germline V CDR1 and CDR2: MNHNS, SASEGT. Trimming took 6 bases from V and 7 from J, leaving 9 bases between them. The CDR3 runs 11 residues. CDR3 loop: CASSLTGGYTF. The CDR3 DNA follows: TGTGCCAGCAGCCTGACAGGTGGCTACACCTTC.